The entry that follows covers one T cell receptor beta chain sequence. Its binding antigen is unknown. No quality values exist for individual bases; no much larger clone is one base distant. The record originates from a study of blood T cell repertoires in COVID-19 (dated by TCRdb to the early 2020s). In the study overall: Collaborator samples came from the United States, Italy and Spain and covered acute and convalescent phases of COVID-19. The material from the prospective study consisted of cDNA or gDNA derived from T cells, B-cell-depleted T cells, or PBMCs. Subjects who had been exposed to COVID-19, were actively infected with it, or had recovered from it provided the deeply sampled blood TCRbeta repertoires that made up the dataset. The repertoires were released in a freely available public database intended as a resource for research on the immune response to SARS-CoV-2. The samples were drawn from two sources: the first 160 participants of the ongoing ImmuneRACE study, and some 1,300 subjects contributed by 6 global collaborators. The sample metadata nearly always contained a de-identified subject ID, COVID-19 status, age in years and sex. Where available, HLA class I and class II types were taken from metadata supplied by the sample provider and were not determined by assay-based typing.

TCRbeta CDR3 regions were amplified from genomic DNA using the immunoSEQ Assay, a bias-controlled multiplex PCR. In the paper's pipeline: The number of nucleated cells in each sample was estimated by amplification of reference gene primers within the assay. To quantify the absolute abundance of each unique TCRbeta CDR3 rearrangement, sequence reads were collapsed and filtered. For each sample, productive Simpson clonality was calculated as the square root of Simpson's diversity index across productive rearrangements. In its TCRdb copy, this immuneACCESS table keeps in-frame sequences only and misses some clones. Where compared with another copy, unresolved V genes explain less than half of these, and the others have no known cause. From that table come the V and J calls and clone size; the DNA was used to work out D and trimming. In this sample the table shows about 200,000 clones, roughly 80% of which occur a single time. The ten biggest clones cover almost 6% of the sample.

In Seattle, one collaborating source enrolled patients while the infection was active and tracked those patients longitudinally over the course of disease. Each collaborating institution followed its own protocols to collect whole blood in K2EDTA tubes. For TCRbeta analysis, collaborators shipped samples as frozen whole blood, isolated PBMCs, or DNA extracted from either of those sample types. The research as a whole found: How much clinical and demographic metadata was included differed by source and by participant, and the metadata was provided uncurated.

Via the germline V gene, CDR1 is SNHLY and CDR2 FYNNEI. Its CDR3 holds 14 amino acids, cysteine through phenylalanine. Kept here is only the CDR3 DNA, which spans 42 bases and is read in frame from base 1. Ends trimmed: V by 7 bases, J by 6 bases; bases unmatched to a gene: 4. The chain is made from TRBV2 and TRBJ1-6, with 9 bases matching TRBD1. Sequenced: peripheral blood. The receptor's source is a woman between 40 and 50 years old with COVID-19, enrolled during active disease. For the CDR3, the sequence is CASTPGQGNSPLHF. The DNA reads as follows: TGTGCCAGCACCCCGGGACAGGGTAATTCACCCCTCCACTTT.